The 30 T cell receptor beta chains given below trace back to one sample, sequenced in a study of blood T cells in healthy people across ages. A sample-barcoded 5' primer and a J-beta primer mix were used in a second PCR of about 6 to 11 cycles. TCRdb independently ran MiXCR on the 5' RACE reads; one entry per CDR3 protein. The sample has approximately 1,700,000 distinct CDR3 sequences; roughly 43% are singletons. Sequencing used blood. These receptor sequences come from a human donor in good health.

This clonotype was observed a few times. This chain connects TRBV20-1 to TRBJ1-4; D remains ambiguous. Germline CDR1 reads DFQATT; CDR2 reads SNEGSKA (reference sequence). This CDR3 region has 16 residues. Trimming took off 4 bases at V and 7 bases at J, with 22 bases between the two ends. The CDR3 reads CSAKRAFGTAGEKLFF. For the CDR3, the DNA is TGCAGTGCTAAGAGGGCGTTTGGCACCGCGGGTGAAAAACTGTTTTTT.

This clonotype has a handful of counts. V is TRBV4-3 and J is TRBJ2-5, with TRBD2 identical over 9 bases. The closer fit of TRBJ2-7 to the DNA end suggests the J call may be wrong. Germline V lookup: CDR1 LGHNA, CDR2 YSLEER. The CDR3 extends over 16 amino acids. CDR3 DNA sequence: TGCGCCAGCAGCCAAGGTGTAATAGCGGGGGTCTACGAGCAGTACTTC. This translates into CASSQGVIAGVYEQYF.

This chain connects TRBV6-6 to TRBJ1-1, with 7 bases lining up with TRBD1. Germline loops: CDR1 MNHNY, CDR2 SVGAGI (reference sequence). The J segment lost 1 base and the V segment lost 2 bases, leaving 7 bases of the junction unmatched. This CDR3 region has 16 residues. The DNA of the CDR3 is TGTGCCAGCAGTTACCCTCCGGGACAGAAGAACACTGAAGCTTTCTTT. Its translation is CASSYPPGQKNTEAFF.

J is TRBJ1-1 and V is TRBV2, with D unclear. The length of the CDR3 is 13 residues. V lost 7 bases, J lost 1 base, and 10 bases lay in between. CDR1 SNHLY and CDR2 FYNNEI come from the germline V gene. Here the CDR3 reads CASTPDQNTEAFF. The CDR3 region has the DNA TGTGCCAGCACTCCGGACCAGAACACTGAAGCTTTCTTT. Full variable domain (missing parts from reference TRBV2 and TRBJ1-1): EPEVTQTPSHQVTQMGQEVILRCVPISNHLYFYWYRQILGQKVEFLVSFYNNEISEKSEIFDDQFSVERPDGSNFTLKIRSTKLEDSAMYFCASTPDQNTEAFFGQGTRLTVV.

The chain joins TRBV4-3 to TRBJ2-3, with a possible D match to TRBD1 (6 bases). From germline, CDR1 is LGHNA and CDR2 YSLEER. This CDR3 spans 16 amino acids. The V gene lost 5 bases and the J gene lost 4 bases, with 19 bases spanning the gap. The CDR3 region is CASSIFLRGRADTQYF. In DNA, the CDR3 is TGCGCCAGCAGCATATTCCTCAGGGGCCGGGCAGATACGCAGTATTTT.

This clonotype occurred a few times. The chain is built from TRBV7-3 and TRBJ2-1; D might be TRBD1 or TRBD2, each matching 5 bases. The V end lost 2 bases, the J end lost 0 bases, and 11 bases lay between the germline ends. The CDR3 is 16 residues long. Germline values: CDR1 SGHTA, CDR2 FQGTGA. This CDR3 is CASSLSGPPSYNEQFF. The CDR3 region has the DNA TGTGCCAGCAGCTTATCGGGACCTCCCTCCTACAATGAGCAGTTCTTC. Drawing the rest from reference TRBV7-3 and TRBJ2-1, the complete variable domain is GAGVSQTPSNKVTEKGKYVELRCDPISGHTALYWYRQSLGQGPEFLIYFQGTGAADDSGLPNDRFFAVRPEGSVSTLKIQRTERGDSAVYLCASSLSGPPSYNEQFFGPGTRLTVL.

V and J are TRBV20-1 and TRBJ2-7, with 14 bases fitting TRBD2. CDR1 is DFQATT and CDR2 is SNEGSKA in the germline V gene (reference sequence). J gave up 2 bases and V 4 bases, and 13 bases lay outside the gene matches. The CDR3 runs 18 residues. CDR3 DNA: TGCAGTGCTATATTGACTAGCGGGGGGGCCGGGACCACCTACGAGCAGTACTTC. Residues: CSAILTSGGAGTTYEQYF.

The CDR3 nucleotides are TGTGCCAGCAGTTCCTACCGGCGGGGGGCGGATGGCTACACCTTC. Amino acids: CASSSYRRGADGYTF. The chain couples TRBV12-3 or TRBV12-4 to TRBJ1-2; possibly TRBD1 for D (6 bases). V was shortened by 4 bases and J by 6 bases, with 18 bases between the two germline ends. The CDR3 totals 15 residues.

CDR3 residues: CSASSDRDEQYF. The CDR3 coding sequence is TGCAGTGCTAGTTCGGACCGAGACGAGCAGTACTTC. The V gene is TRBV20-1, the J gene TRBJ2-7; D unresolved. The V gene lost 3 bases and the J gene lost 5 bases, with 11 bases spanning the gap. The CDR3 extends over 12 amino acids. CDR1 is DFQATT, CDR2 SNEGSKA, per germline (reference sequence).

The V gene is TRBV12-3 or TRBV12-4, the J gene TRBJ2-7; 7 bases are a match to TRBD2. The CDR3 extends over 15 amino acids. The V gene end was trimmed by 3 bases and the J gene end by 2 bases; junction bases not matched to a gene: 7. The CDR3 sequence is CASSFGASGTYEQYF. The CDR3 nucleotides read TGTGCCAGCAGTTTTGGTGCTAGCGGCACCTACGAGCAGTACTTC.

This chain uses TRBV5-1 with TRBJ2-6; 12 bases fit TRBD2. Germline trimming cut 1 base from V and 3 bases from J; bases unmatched to any gene: 8. Germline CDR1 and CDR2: SGHRS and YFSETQ. The CDR3 length is 19 residues. This CDR3 reads CASSLTASGGAYGANVLTF. CDR3 coding DNA: TGCGCCAGCAGCTTGACGGCTAGCGGGGGGGCTTATGGGGCCAACGTCCTGACTTTC.

This chain joins TRBV2 and TRBJ1-1, with 10 bases lining up with TRBD1. The CDR3 extends over 15 amino acids. V dropped 7 bases and J dropped 3; count of bases not matched to a gene: 8. The germline CDR1 and CDR2 sequences are SNHLY and FYNNEI. The CDR3 is CASTSEDRGHTEAFF. In nucleotides, the CDR3 is TGTGCCAGCACCTCCGAAGACAGGGGGCACACTGAAGCTTTCTTT.

The chain recombines TRBV20-1 with TRBJ2-3; weak D call: TRBD2 (6 bases). V was trimmed by 2 bases and J by 4 bases, leaving 19 bases between them. The CDR3 extends over 16 amino acids. Germline assignment: CDR1 DFQATT and CDR2 SNEGSKA (reference sequence). CDR3 nucleotide sequence: TGCAGTGCTAGACGTTGGGGGGACTCGAGCGCAGATACGCAGTATTTT. Translated, it gives CSARRWGDSSADTQYF.

The V gene is TRBV3-1, the J gene TRBJ2-2; 7 nucleotides line up with TRBD1. J lost 5 bases, V lost 3 bases, and 6 bases had no gene match. This CDR3 has 15 residues. CDR1 is LGHDT, CDR2 YNNKEL, per germline (reference sequence). The CDR3 DNA reads TGTGCCAGCAGCCACTGGGACAGTGGAACCGGGGAGCTGTTTTTT. Translated: CASSHWDSGTGELFF. Combining the CDR3 with reference TRBV3-1 and TRBJ2-2 gives the whole variable domain DTAVSQTPKYLVTQMGNDKSIKCEQNLGHDTMYWYKQDSKKFLKIMFSYNNKELIINETVPNRFSPKSPDKAHLNLHINSLELGDSAVYFCASSHWDSGTGELFFGEGSRLTVL.

V is TRBV7-6 and J is TRBJ2-3; D perhaps matches TRBD2 (6 bases). The CDR3 spans 15 residues. V lost 2 bases and J 2 bases, leaving 11 bases between the germline ends. The germline gives CDR1 SGHVS, CDR2 FNYEAQ. The CDR3 DNA reads TGTGCCAGCAGCTTATATCGGGGGACCACAGATACGCAGTATTTT. Protein sequence: CASSLYRGTTDTQYF.

There are a few counts of this clonotype. This chain links TRBV20-1 with TRBJ2-3; 8 positions match TRBD2. V trimming: 0 bases; J trimming: 4 bases; junction bases outside the gene matches: 9. CDR3 length: 16 amino acids. The germline CDR1 and CDR2 sequences are DFQATT and SNEGSKA (reference sequence). The DNA for the CDR3 is TGCAGTGCTAGAGACGAACTAGCGGCCCTCGCAGATACGCAGTATTTT. This codes for CSARDELAALADTQYF.

The CDR3 region is CASSEYLDEQYF. The CDR3 region has the DNA TGTGCCAGCAGTGAATACCTGGACGAGCAGTACTTC. The chain joins TRBV25-1 to TRBJ2-7; D uncertain. V lost 0 bases, J lost 5 bases, and 5 bases lay in between. Germline V CDR1 and CDR2: MGHDK, SYGVNS. The CDR3 sequence is 12 residues long.

The rearrangement joins TRBV2 to TRBJ1-1; 7 bases are shared with TRBD1. The ends lost 7 bases at V and 4 bases at J; junction bases unmatched: 6. This CDR3 region has 13 residues. Germline V gives CDR1 SNHLY, CDR2 FYNNEI. In DNA form, the CDR3 reads TGTGCCAGCAAGGGACAGCGGGGCACTGAAGCTTTCTTT. Its translation: CASKGQRGTEAFF.

This chain links TRBV6-6 with TRBJ2-1; 8 nucleotides align to TRBD2. The CDR3 loop spans 13 amino acids. The V and J ends lost 7 bases and 9 bases, in that order; junction bases with no gene match: 8. Germline CDR1 MNHNY, CDR2 SVGAGI (reference sequence). The CDR3 region has the DNA TGTGCCAGCACGAGCGGGGGTTTAAGTGAGCAGTTCTTC. The encoded protein is CASTSGGLSEQFF.

This clonotype was counted a few times. The chain joins TRBV5-1 to TRBJ2-5; tentative D call: TRBD2 (6 bases). The germline V gene encodes CDR1 SGHRS and CDR2 YFSETQ. This CDR3 spans 13 amino acids. V gave up 2 bases and J gave up 4 bases, with 9 bases separating them. CDR3 region: CASSFTSPETQYF. The CDR3 DNA reads TGCGCCAGCAGCTTTACTAGCCCAGAGACCCAGTACTTC.

V is TRBV28 and J is TRBJ1-1; 8 bases line up with TRBD1. The CDR3 sequence is 15 residues long. V shed 5 bases, J shed 3 bases, and the junction held 8 bases outside the gene matches. Germline values: CDR1 MDHEN, CDR2 SYDVKM. CDR3 DNA: TGTGCCAGCAGTCCACAGGGGGAGGGGGACACTGAAGCTTTCTTT. Its translation is CASSPQGEGDTEAFF. Using reference TRBV28 and TRBJ1-1 for the parts outside the CDR3, the full variable domain is DVKVTQSSRYLVKRTGEKVFLECVQDMDHENMFWYRQDPGLGLRLIYFSYDVKMKEKGDIPEGYSVSREKKERFSLILESASTNQTSMYLCASSPQGEGDTEAFFGQGTRLTVV.

V is TRBV11-2 and J is TRBJ2-5; TRBD1 or TRBD2 may be the D gene (6 bases each). Germline V gene data show CDR1 as SGHAT and CDR2 as FQNNGV. The V gene lost 4 bases and the J gene lost 5 bases, with 20 bases spanning the gap. The CDR3 is 16 residues long. This chain's CDR3 is CASSSPLGGPGETQYF. The DNA of the CDR3 is TGTGCCAGCAGCTCGCCGCTGGGGGGCCCAGGGGAGACCCAGTACTTC.

Note on this clonotype: Possible read error: a much larger clone is one base away. The chain couples TRBV7-3 to TRBJ2-1; D is unclear. This CDR3 comprises 12 residues. CDR1 is SGHTA, CDR2 FQGTGA, per germline. This chain's CDR3 is CASSASYNKQFF. The DNA of the CDR3 is TGTGCCAGCAGCGCCTCCTACAATAAGCAGTTCTTC.

The rearrangement uses TRBV7-6 and TRBJ1-5; 9 positions agree with TRBD1. V gave up 1 base and J gave up 10 bases; unmatched junction bases: 8. Looked up from germline, CDR1 is SGHVS and CDR2 is FNYEAQ. The CDR3 contains 15 residues. CDR3: CASSLVGTGSEPQHF. The CDR3 DNA follows: TGTGCCAGCAGCTTAGTAGGGACAGGGTCCGAACCCCAGCATTTT. Together with reference TRBV7-6 and TRBJ1-5, the CDR3 gives the full variable domain: GAGVSQSPRYKVTKRGQDVALRCDPISGHVSLYWYRQALGQGPEFLTYFNYEAQQDKSGLPNDRFSAERPEGSISTLTIQRTEQRDSAMYRCASSLVGTGSEPQHFGDGTRLSIL.

V is TRBV28 and J is TRBJ1-1; D uncertain. CDR3 length equals 13 residues. V was cut by 3 bases and J by 8 bases, with 13 bases left in between. Per germline, CDR1 MDHEN and CDR2 SYDVKM. The DNA of the CDR3 is TGTGCCAGCAGTTTTCGACAAACCCAAGAAGCTTTCTTT. This sequence encodes CASSFRQTQEAFF.

This clonotype has more than one count but fewer than ten. This chain joins TRBV9 and TRBJ2-1; D ambiguous. The CDR3 spans 16 residues. Germline V lookup: CDR1 SGDLS, CDR2 YYNGEE. V was pared by 3 bases and J by 2 bases, with 15 bases between. The CDR3 DNA is TGTGCCAGCAGCGCAACGGCTAGATATCCCTACAATGAGCAGTTCTTC. It codes for CASSATARYPYNEQFF. The full variable domain, in which reference TRBV9 and TRBJ2-1 provide the parts outside the CDR3, is DSGVTQTPKHLITATGQRVTLRCSPRSGDLSVYWYQQSLDQGLQFLIQYYNGEERAKGNILERFSAQQFPDLHSELNLSSLELGDSALYFCASSATARYPYNEQFFGPGTRLTVL.

The table lists this clonotype with a few counts. The chain has TRBV4-3 and TRBJ2-5; D ambiguous. The CDR3 runs 14 residues. CDR1 and CDR2 from the germline V gene are LGHNA and YSLEER. V lost 4 bases, J lost 4 bases, and 13 bases lay in between. The CDR3: CASSLGPSSETQYF. The CDR3 DNA follows: TGCGCCAGCAGCCTCGGGCCTTCTTCAGAGACCCAGTACTTC.

The chain joins TRBV7-3 to TRBJ1-2; maybe TRBD1 (5 bases). The CDR3 length is 14 residues. The V gene's germline CDR1 is SGHTA and CDR2 FQGTGA. Trimming removed 1 base from V and 4 bases from J, with 10 bases in between. The CDR3 loop is CASSLNPGSYGYTF. The CDR3 DNA reads TGTGCCAGCAGCTTAAACCCAGGGTCCTATGGCTACACCTTC.

The gene calls are TRBV2 and TRBJ2-5; a possible D gene is TRBD1 (6 bases). Germline CDR1 is SNHLY and CDR2 is FYNNEI. Trimming took 7 bases from V and 3 from J, leaving 15 bases between them. The CDR3 has 14 amino acids. CDR3 nucleotide sequence: TGTGCCAGCACCCGGTTCGAGGGGGAAGAGACCCAGTACTTC. Its translation: CASTRFEGEETQYF. The full variable domain, completed using reference TRBV2 and TRBJ2-5, is EPEVTQTPSHQVTQMGQEVILRCVPISNHLYFYWYRQILGQKVEFLVSFYNNEISEKSEIFDDQFSVERPDGSNFTLKIRSTKLEDSAMYFCASTRFEGEETQYFGPGTRLLVL.

This clonotype was seen a few times. The rearrangement uses TRBV4-1 and TRBJ2-7; maybe TRBD2 (5 bases). CDR3 size: 16 residues. Trimming shortened V by 0 bases and J by 0 bases, and 12 bases separated the two germline ends. The germline CDR1 and CDR2 sequences are MGHRA and YSYEKL. Here the CDR3 reads CASSQESTGSSYEQYF. CDR3 in DNA: TGCGCCAGCAGCCAAGAAAGTACGGGGAGCTCCTACGAGCAGTACTTC.